This TCR beta chain emerged from a study of blood T cell repertoires in COVID-19. Study summary: Samples came from the United States, Italy and Spain, spanning acute and convalescent COVID-19.

This CDR3 has 14 amino acids. V dropped 0 bases and J dropped 2 bases, with 6 bases sitting between them. CDR1 is SGHRS, CDR2 YFSETQ, per germline. Using immunoSEQ multiplex PCR, the repertoire was profiled, and TCRdb retains in-frame clones only, with some absent. The table records under 200,000 clones, 80% to 90% of them present only once. In its sample, this clone was seen a few times. Other DNA sequences from this sample encode an identical CDR3 as well. Sequencing was done on a sample of PBMCs or T cells enriched from blood (not recorded which). The chain joins TRBV5-1 to TRBJ1-5, with TRBD1 as a possible D gene (6 bases). This receptor was taken from a woman in her late teens or twenties who had recovered from COVID-19. CDR3 region: CASSLEGGNQPQHF. DNA for the CDR3: TGCGCCAGCAGCTTGGAGGGGGGCAATCAGCCCCAGCATTTT.